The 8 T cell receptor beta chains below were found in one sample sequenced in a study of T-cell reconstitution after alpha-beta-depleted transplantation in children. Using unique molecular identifiers, the investigators prepared the TCRbeta library. TCRdb itself ran the PCR reads through MiXCR, one entry per CDR3 protein. The sample includes more than 75,000 distinct CDR3 sequences, about a quarter seen only once; the top ten take about 22%. The sequenced sample was PBMCs, obtained before TCRalphabeta/CD19-depleted stem cell transplant. These receptors originate from a boy between 2 and 10 years old with acute lymphoblastic leukemia, due to receive a stem cell transplant.

This clonotype was seen more than once but under ten times. The chain uses TRBV10-2 and TRBJ2-1, with 10 bases fitting TRBD2. The trim removed 2 bases at V and 9 bases at J, leaving 4 bases unmatched. The CDR3 is made up of 14 amino acids. The V gene's germline CDR1 is WSHSY and CDR2 SAAADI. The CDR3 sequence: CASSEGLAEGEQFF. The CDR3 DNA reads TGCGCCAGCAGTGAGGGACTAGCGGAAGGTGAGCAGTTCTTC.

The chain links TRBV20-1 to TRBJ1-2; tentative D call: TRBD1 (5 bases). Germline assignment: CDR1 DFQATT and CDR2 SNEGSKA (reference sequence). With 0 bases removed from V and 8 bases from J, the gap between germline ends came to 16 bases. CDR3 length: 14 residues. CDR3 amino acids: CSARDRAGRGGYTF. The CDR3 region has the DNA TGCAGTGCTAGAGATCGCGCAGGGCGAGGGGGCTACACCTTC.

This clonotype was recorded at least ten times. This chain links TRBV5-1 with TRBJ2-1, with D perhaps TRBD1 or TRBD2 (5 bases each). The CDR3 length is 13 residues. From germline, CDR1 is SGHRS and CDR2 YFSETQ. V dropped 4 bases and J dropped 6 bases, with 11 bases sitting between them. CDR3 in DNA: TGCGCCAGCAGCCAAGGGACCGCCAATGAGCAGTTCTTC. Translated, it gives CASSQGTANEQFF.

The V and J genes are TRBV12-3 or TRBV12-4 and TRBJ2-3, with 9 bases aligning to TRBD2. This CDR3 region has 16 residues. V gave up 4 bases and J gave up 4 bases; unmatched junction bases: 9. CDR3: CASSWLTSGGSDTQYF. DNA for the CDR3: TGTGCCAGCAGTTGGTTGACTAGCGGAGGTTCAGATACGCAGTATTTT.

The chain couples TRBV28 to TRBJ2-5; TRBD2 aligns across 9 bases. CDR3 length: 15 residues. CDR1 and CDR2 from the germline V gene are MDHEN and SYDVKM. V dropped 6 bases and J dropped 5; count of bases not matched to a gene: 10. Here the CDR3 reads CASRVTSGGAETQYF. DNA of the CDR3: TGTGCCAGCAGGGTGACTAGCGGAGGGGCCGAGACCCAGTACTTC.

The genes are TRBV20-1 and TRBJ2-7, with D perhaps being TRBD1 or TRBD2 (5 bases each). The germline gives CDR1 DFQATT, CDR2 SNEGSKA (reference sequence). The length of the CDR3 is 14 residues. Trimming took off 3 bases at V and 4 bases at J, with 16 bases between the two ends. Here the CDR3 DNA reads TGCAGTGCTAGGGGGTACGGGAAGGGGTACGAGCAGTACTTC. Translated, it gives CSARGYGKGYEQYF.

This chain connects TRBV7-9 to TRBJ1-1; D remains unclear. This CDR3 has 13 residues. CDR1 and CDR2 (germline): SEHNR, FQNEAQ (reference sequence). The germline V and J ends were trimmed by 8 bases and 3 bases, with 13 bases remaining between them. CDR3 nucleotide sequence: TGTGCCAGCTATACATTGCAGGACACTGAAGCTTTCTTT. Its translation is CASYTLQDTEAFF.

V usage is TRBV28 and J usage is TRBJ1-1, with a possible D match to TRBD1 (5 bases). Trimming pared 5 bases from V and 4 bases from J, leaving 20 bases between. The CDR3 covers 16 residues. The V gene's germline CDR1 is MDHEN and CDR2 SYDVKM. In DNA, the CDR3 is TGTGCCAGCAGTCCCCCCGATAGGAGGAGGGGCACTGAAGCTTTCTTT. Protein product: CASSPPDRRRGTEAFF.